The 23 T cell receptor beta chains presented below share a single source sample, sequenced in a study of T cell responses to AZD1222 COVID-19 vaccine. Profiling relied on immunoSEQ multiplex PCR, and the TCRdb table lists in-frame clones only, not all of them. The table lists fewer than 110,000 clones, roughly 91% of them singletons, with 45% in the top ten. This material consisted of peripheral blood, taken on day 0 of AZD1222 vaccination. Receptors were obtained from an adult in good health.

Only one count was recorded for this clone. Other DNA sequences of this sample code for an identical CDR3. This rearrangement joins TRBV10-3 to TRBJ1-5, with D unresolved. The germline V gene has CDR1 ENHRY and CDR2 SYGVKD. The CDR3 is 12 amino acids. Trimming cost V 4 bases and J 1 base, with 2 bases left between them. In nucleotides, the CDR3 is TGTGCCATCAGTGGGAGCAATCAGCCCCAGCATTTT. Protein: CAISGSNQPQHF.

The chain links TRBV28 to TRBJ1-2, with D tentatively TRBD1 (5 bases). Germline-derived CDR1 and CDR2 are MDHEN and SYDVKM. This CDR3 has 16 amino acids. The V end was cut by 7 bases, the J end by 2 bases, with 20 bases between. The CDR3 DNA is TGTGCCAGCACCATAAAGTTCAGGGTTCGGAACTATGGCTACACCTTC. It translates to CASTIKFRVRNYGYTF.

The V gene is TRBV7-2, the J gene TRBJ1-1, with a weak D call TRBD1 (6 bases). Germline V lookup: CDR1 SGHTA, CDR2 FQGNSA. Deletions cut 8 bases from V and 5 bases from J, with 18 bases between. There are 14 residues in the CDR3. DNA of the CDR3: TGTGCCAGCCATAGGGGGGGGCAGGGGACTGAAGCTTTCTTT. Translating gives CASHRGGQGTEAFF.

The chain combines TRBV28 with TRBJ1-1; the D gene is possibly TRBD1 (5 bases). Germline CDR1 and CDR2: MDHEN and SYDVKM. CDR3 size: 12 residues. The V end was cut by 8 bases, the J end by 1 base, with 8 bases between. DNA for the CDR3: TGTGCCAGCCGTGGGGGGAACACTGAAGCTTTCTTT. Translating gives CASRGGNTEAFF.

The rearrangement joins TRBV23-1 to TRBJ2-7, with D perhaps TRBD2 (5 bases). TRBV23-1 is noted as an ORF with a role that remains uncertain. The CDR3 runs to 15 residues. Trimming took off 4 bases at V and 3 bases at J, with 16 bases between the two ends. CDR3 sequence (DNA): TGCGCCAGCAGTCCGGGGAGTCAAAAACACTACGAGCAGTACTTC. It encodes CASSPGSQKHYEQYF.

The V and J genes are TRBV18 and TRBJ2-1; 8 bases match TRBD2. The length of the CDR3 is 15 residues. Trimming at V came to 5 bases and at J to 3 bases, leaving 6 bases not matched to a gene. The germline CDR1 and CDR2 sequences are KGHSH and LQKENI. Here the CDR3 DNA reads TGTGCCAGCTCAAGCGTTGCGGGAGGCTACAATGAGCAGTTCTTC. This codes for CASSSVAGGYNEQFF.

The J gene is TRBJ1-1, the V gene TRBV6-1; D remains ambiguous. The CDR3 sequence is 15 residues long. Deletions cut 0 bases from V and 1 base from J, with 9 bases between. Germline V CDR1 and CDR2: MNHNS, SASEGT. The CDR3 DNA reads TGTGCCAGCAGTGAAGCGGGTAGTGGGAACACTGAAGCTTTCTTT. Protein product: CASSEAGSGNTEAFF.

A note on this clone: This specimen includes other DNA sequences encoding the same CDR3. The chain carries TRBV3-1 (or the pseudogene TRBV3-2) and TRBJ1-2, with D possibly TRBD1 on 6 matching bases. The CDR3 covers 12 residues. V was cut by 1 base and J by 7 bases, with 7 bases left in between. The germline gives CDR1 LGHDT, CDR2 YNNKEL (reference sequence). DNA for the CDR3: TGTGCCAGCAGCCAAGCGGGGGCTGGCTACACCTTC. It codes for CASSQAGAGYTF.

The chain joins TRBV25-1 to TRBJ2-1; D remains ambiguous. V dropped 8 bases and J dropped 7 bases, with 9 bases sitting between them. Germline CDR1 is MGHDK and CDR2 is SYGVNS. This CDR3 comprises 11 residues. In DNA form, the CDR3 reads TGTGCCAGCTCGGACGGGAATGAGCAGTTCTTC. It encodes CASSDGNEQFF. Together with reference TRBV25-1 and TRBJ2-1, the CDR3 gives the full variable domain: EADIYQTPRYLVIGTGKKITLECSQTMGHDKMYWYQQDPGMELHLIHYSYGVNSTEKGDLSSESTVSRIRTEHFPLTLESARPSHTSQYLCASSDGNEQFFGPGTRLTVL.

The J gene is TRBJ1-3, the V gene TRBV9, with TRBD1 matching 7 bases. There are 15 residues in the CDR3. The V and J ends lost 0 bases and 2 bases, in that order; junction bases with no gene match: 2. Germline CDR1 and CDR2: SGDLS and YYNGEE. CDR3 coding DNA: TGTGCCAGCAGCGTAGGGCAGGGGGCTGGAAACACCATATATTTT. Translating it yields CASSVGQGAGNTIYF.

V is TRBV9 and J is TRBJ1-2, with a tentative D call TRBD1 (5 bases). V was trimmed by 2 bases and J by 1 base, leaving 12 bases between them. This CDR3 region has 15 residues. In germline, CDR1 is SGDLS, CDR2 YYNGEE. CDR3 protein: CASSVNQGYNYGYTF. CDR3 coding DNA: TGTGCCAGCAGCGTTAACCAGGGTTATAACTATGGCTACACCTTC.

V usage is TRBV19 and J usage is TRBJ1-1; tentatively, D is TRBD1 (5 bases). This CDR3 has 15 amino acids. Germline-derived CDR1 and CDR2 are LNHDA and SQIVND (reference sequence). The V and J ends lost 5 bases and 2 bases respectively, with 15 bases between them. CDR3 residues: CASSASGLYNTEAFF. CDR3 DNA sequence: TGTGCCAGTAGTGCCTCGGGACTTTACAACACTGAAGCTTTCTTT.

The chain employs TRBV7-2 and TRBJ2-7, with D possibly being TRBD1 or TRBD2 (5 bases each). Germline values: CDR1 SGHTA, CDR2 FQGNSA. The ends were cut back, 5 bases at V and 1 base at J, with 15 bases in the middle. This CDR3 contains 15 residues. This chain's CDR3 is CASSDPGTGSYEQYF. For the CDR3, the DNA is TGTGCCAGCAGCGATCCTGGGACGGGTTCCTACGAGCAGTACTTC.

This chain connects TRBV5-4 to TRBJ1-2, with D unclear. CDR1 is SGHNT and CDR2 is YYREEE in the germline V gene (reference sequence). The CDR3 consists of 16 residues. V shed 0 bases and J shed 4 bases, with 16 bases lying between them. In nucleotides, the CDR3 is TGTGCCAGCAGCTTGGCCGGTCGGAGGGAGGCCTATGGCTACACCTTC. It specifies CASSLAGRREAYGYTF.

The V gene is TRBV7-2, the J gene TRBJ2-2; 7 bases are shared with TRBD1. There are 16 residues in the CDR3. Per the germline V gene, CDR1 is SGHTA and CDR2 is FQGNSA. The V segment lost 6 bases and the J segment 5 bases; nucleotides outside the gene matches: 12. CDR3 nucleotides: TGTGCCAGCAGACCCCTATCAGGGACAGTAACCGGGGAGCTGTTTTTT. Translating it yields CASRPLSGTVTGELFF.

This chain connects TRBV5-5 to TRBJ2-1, with D perhaps matching TRBD2 (5 bases). The CDR3 is made up of 15 amino acids. Germline values: CDR1 SGHKS, CDR2 YYEKEE (reference sequence). V was cut by 1 base and J by 8 bases, with 16 bases left in between. CDR3: CASSLSVTGLYEQFF. The CDR3 DNA reads TGTGCCAGCAGCTTGTCGGTCACGGGGTTGTATGAGCAGTTCTTC.

The chain joins TRBV5-1 to TRBJ1-1; 7 positions agree with TRBD1. J was trimmed by 2 bases and V by 1 base; bases with no gene match: 11. The germline gives CDR1 SGHRS, CDR2 YFSETQ. This CDR3 has 17 amino acids. The CDR3 DNA reads TGCGCCAGCAGCTTGAGGGCCGGGACAGACCTAAACACTGAAGCTTTCTTT. It yields the protein CASSLRAGTDLNTEAFF.

In DNA, the CDR3 is TGTGCCAGCAGTCCACTGGCCGTTACCGGGGAGCTGTTTTTT. Its translation: CASSPLAVTGELFF. V is TRBV28 and J is TRBJ2-2, with D unresolved. The CDR3 length is 14 residues. Trimming left V 5 bases short and J 5 bases short, with 12 bases between. Germline CDR1 MDHEN, CDR2 SYDVKM.

The rearrangement links TRBV6-2 or TRBV6-3 to TRBJ2-3; D not certain. The CDR3 spans 13 residues. Germline values: CDR1 MNHEY, CDR2 SVGEGT. The germline V and J ends were trimmed by 5 bases and 2 bases, with 8 bases remaining between them. CDR3 DNA: TGTGCCAGCAGTACAATATACACAGATACGCAGTATTTT. It codes for CASSTIYTDTQYF.

The gene calls are TRBV25-1 and TRBJ2-7; D not certain. The length of the CDR3 is 14 residues. V was shortened by 6 bases and J by 1 base, with 13 bases between the two germline ends. Germline loops: CDR1 MGHDK, CDR2 SYGVNS. CDR3 region: CASSPPDRSYEQYF. CDR3 DNA sequence: TGTGCCAGCAGCCCTCCCGATCGGTCCTACGAGCAGTACTTC.

The chain combines TRBV7-2 with TRBJ2-5; 15 bases fit TRBD2. The CDR3 spans 16 residues. The V gene's germline CDR1 is SGHTA and CDR2 FQGNSA. J was trimmed by 1 base and V by 5 bases; bases with no gene match: 2. The CDR3 spells CASSQGLAGGQETQYF. The CDR3 DNA sequence: TGTGCCAGCAGCCAGGGACTAGCGGGAGGCCAAGAGACCCAGTACTTC.

V and J are TRBV28 and TRBJ2-2, with a weak D call TRBD2 (6 bases). The germline V and J ends were trimmed by 5 bases and 2 bases, with 12 bases remaining between them. The CDR3 covers 15 residues. Per germline, CDR1 MDHEN and CDR2 SYDVKM. CDR3 DNA sequence: TGTGCCAGCAGTCTCGGAGGGATAAACACCGGGGAGCTGTTTTTT. This encodes CASSLGGINTGELFF.

The chain recombines TRBV6-4 with TRBJ2-2; D perhaps matches TRBD2 (5 bases). The CDR3 consists of 13 residues. The V gene lost 3 bases and the J gene lost 3 bases, with 5 bases spanning the gap. CDR1 is MRHNA, CDR2 SNTAGT, per germline. The DNA of the CDR3 is TGTGCCAGCAGTGAGGGAGACACCGGGGAGCTGTTTTTT. It encodes CASSEGDTGELFF.